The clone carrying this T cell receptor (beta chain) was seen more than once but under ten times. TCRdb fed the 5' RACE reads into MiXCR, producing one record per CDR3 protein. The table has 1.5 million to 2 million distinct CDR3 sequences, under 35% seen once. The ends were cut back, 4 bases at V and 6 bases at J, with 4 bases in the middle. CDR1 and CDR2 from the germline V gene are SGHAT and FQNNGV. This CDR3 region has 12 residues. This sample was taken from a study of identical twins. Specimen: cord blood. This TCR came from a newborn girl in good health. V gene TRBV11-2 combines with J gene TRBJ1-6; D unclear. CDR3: CASSYLNSPLHF. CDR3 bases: TGTGCCAGCAGCTATCTTAATTCACCCCTCCACTTT.